The present T cell receptor beta chain was sequenced within a study of sequential checkpoint blockade in melanoma (dated by TCRdb to the late 2010s). Broadly, across the study: Patients were randomized 1:1 to first-line nivolumab followed by ipilimumab (arm A) or ipilimumab followed by nivolumab (arm B). Roughly three quarters of the matched pre- and post-treatment tumor biopsy pairs came from the same lesion. Matched tumor biopsies were taken from around 22 patients before treatment and at week 13, after single-agent nivolumab (arm A) or ipilimumab (arm B). Maintenance nivolumab came after each of the two trial sequences. DNA from roughly 91 pretreatment melanoma tumor samples underwent TCRbeta immunosequencing. Results the study describes overall, beyond this receptor: PD-L1 staining and CD8+ T-cell counts correlated with tumor T-cell fraction and clonality, whereas mutational load did not. In the nivolumab-first arm (arm A), pretreatment tumor TIL clonality was associated with response (P = .04). Validation of the response-prediction model combining TCR metrics and mutation burden is needed in larger, independent patient cohorts. Within-arm analyses of tumor T-cell fraction were constrained by small sample sizes and reduced statistical power. Patients whose tumor T-cell fraction and clonality increased by week 13 were about 30 times more likely to achieve clinical benefit.

Trimming costs V 9 bases and J 5 bases, and their ends lie 14 bases apart. Its CDR3 holds 13 amino acids, cysteine through phenylalanine. The kept DNA is CDR3 alone, 39 bases in frame from the first base. According to the germline V gene, CDR1 reads SGDLS and CDR2 reads YYNGEE. In its sample, this clone comes out as medium-sized (0.01 to 0.1%). There is no known antigen for this receptor. No clone much larger than this one lies a single base away; base qualities are absent. The immunoSEQ Assay was used to immunosequence TCRbeta CDR3 regions from genomic DNA. Genomic DNA was amplified by bias-controlled multiplex PCR before high-throughput sequencing. Concerning the study's data processing: To quantify the absolute abundance of each unique TCRbeta CDR3 region, the sequences were collapsed and filtered. Clonality, defined as 1 minus Pielou's evenness, was calculated using only productive rearrangements. Tumor T-cell fraction was calculated by normalizing TCRbeta template counts to the amount of usable DNA, which was estimated from several housekeeping genes. A previously published method was used to identify clones whose frequencies were significantly greater in on-treatment samples than in baseline samples. In its TCRdb copy, this immuneACCESS table keeps in-frame sequences only and misses some clones. Where compared with another copy, unresolved V genes explain less than half of these, and the others have no known cause. The V and J calls and clone size come from that table; D and trimming were worked out from the DNA. The sample table contains roughly 4,200 clones; only one count was recorded for 23% of them. The leading ten clones occupy 15% of the sample.

This specimen's treatment or condition label, per the study, means: randomized to nivolumab then ipilimumab (arm A) or the reverse (arm B). No trial patient had received prior DNA-damaging chemotherapy. Samples were obtained from patients with melanoma enrolled in CheckMate 064, a randomized, open-label phase II trial of sequential checkpoint blockade. Genomic DNA from formalin-fixed paraffin-embedded (FFPE) tissue samples was used for tumor TCR sequencing. Sequencing was performed on tumor tissue (inferred from file names), taken from a patient given nivolumab and ipilimumab in sequence. The receptor chain draws on TRBV9 and TRBJ2-2; the D element might be TRBD1 or TRBD2, as each aligns at 5 bases. The receptor was isolated from a human donor with melanoma. The DNA sequence is as follows: TGTGCCATCCGGGACCGCGGAACCGGGGAGCTGTTTTTT. Its amino acids are CAIRDRGTGELFF.